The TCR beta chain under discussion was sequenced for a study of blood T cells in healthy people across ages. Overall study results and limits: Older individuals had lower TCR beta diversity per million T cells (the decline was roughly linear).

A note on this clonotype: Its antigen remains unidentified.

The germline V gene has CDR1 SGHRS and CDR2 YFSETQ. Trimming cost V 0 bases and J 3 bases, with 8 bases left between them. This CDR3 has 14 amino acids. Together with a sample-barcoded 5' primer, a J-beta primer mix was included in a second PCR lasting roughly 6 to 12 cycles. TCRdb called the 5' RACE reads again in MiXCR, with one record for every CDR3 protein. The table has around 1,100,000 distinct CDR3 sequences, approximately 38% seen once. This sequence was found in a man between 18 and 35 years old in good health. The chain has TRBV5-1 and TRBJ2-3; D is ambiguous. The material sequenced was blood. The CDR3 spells CASSLDDLTDTQYF. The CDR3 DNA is TGCGCCAGCAGCTTGGACGACTTGACAGATACGCAGTATTTT.